This T cell receptor beta chain was recovered during a study of T cell responses to AZD1222 COVID-19 vaccine. On this clone: Its antigen remains unidentified.

The CDR3 spans 13 residues. Germline CDR1 is LNHDA and CDR2 is SQIVND (reference sequence). V trimming: 3 bases; J trimming: 6 bases; junction bases outside the gene matches: 4. Study-level points and caveats: CD4 TCRs linked to vaccination spanned spike, dominating at 160-218 and 743-854. It should be noted that donors were predominantly white British and more often female, and clonal diversity was possibly underestimated.

Using immunoSEQ multiplex PCR, the repertoire was profiled, and TCRdb retains in-frame clones only, with some absent. This sample has 150,000 to 180,000 clones; roughly 90% occur once, and the top ten carry 5% to 6%. Material: peripheral blood, obtained on day 0 of MenACWY control vaccination. The chain couples TRBV19 to TRBJ2-7; TRBD1 aligns across 8 bases. The clonotype was recovered from an adult in good health. The CDR3 here is CASSIRTGREQYF. The CDR3 DNA is TGTGCCAGTAGTATCCGGACAGGGCGCGAGCAGTACTTC.